A selection of T cell receptor beta chains follows, all from one sample in a study of CD8+CD57+ T cells in acquired aplastic anemia. TCRdb reanalysed the reads using MiXCR and keeps one entry per CDR3 protein. This sample carries 150,000 or so distinct CDR3 sequences, about 48% of them seen once, and the ten largest clones take around 12%. The sequencing sample was made of sorted CD4+, CD8+, or CD8+CD57+ T cells (not recorded which) from PBMCs. The source is a human donor with aplastic anemia. CDR3s include the opening cysteine and the closing phenylalanine or tryptophan. D genes are given only for firm matches. Clone size, where shown, is once, few, many, or a class for clones that have expanded.

d_gene	v_gene	j_gene	abundance	CDR3aa	CDR3nt
NA	TRBV5-1	TRBJ2-3	once	CASSLEDTQYF	TGCGCCAGCAGCTTGGAAGATACGCAGTATTTT
TRBD2	TRBV11-3	TRBJ2-1	NA	CASSLASGRNEQFF	TGTGCCAGCAGCTTAGCCAGCGGGAGAAATGAGCAGTTCTTC
TRBD2	TRBV10-2	TRBJ2-7	many	CASNPIGTSGFLYEQYF	TGCGCCAGCAATCCAATCGGGACTAGCGGGTTCTTATACGAGCAGTACTTC
NA	TRBV27	TRBJ2-7	many	CASAMRQNSPYEQYF	TGTGCCAGCGCCATGAGACAGAATAGTCCCTACGAGCAGTACTTC
NA	TRBV4-3	TRBJ1-3	NA	CASSQDGAGANSGNTIYF	TGCGCCAGCAGCCAGGATGGGGCAGGGGCGAACTCTGGAAACACCATATATTTT
TRBD1	TRBV5-6	TRBJ2-3	many	CASSSAGGVDTQYF	TGTGCCAGCAGCTCCGCAGGGGGCGTAGATACGCAGTATTTT
NA	TRBV10-3	TRBJ2-3	NA	CAISPQLTGVPDTQYF	TGTGCCATCAGCCCACAACTAACGGGAGTTCCAGATACGCAGTATTTT
TRBD2	TRBV7-3	TRBJ2-1	NA	CASSFSGRSYNEQFF	TGTGCCAGCAGCTTCAGCGGGAGGTCCTACAATGAGCAGTTCTTC
NA	TRBV13	TRBJ2-3	many	CASSLTRAYTQYF	TGTGCCAGCAGCCTCACCCGGGCCTATACGCAGTATTTT
TRBD1	TRBV20-1	TRBJ2-2	many	CSAWDREGTGELFF	TGCAGTGCCTGGGACAGAGAGGGCACCGGGGAGCTGTTTTTT
NA	TRBV20-1	TRBJ2-1	NA	CSARVRVLVSDNEQFF	TGCAGTGCTAGAGTCCGGGTATTAGTCTCGGACAATGAGCAGTTCTTC
NA	TRBV2	TRBJ1-5	once	CASSRDWDQPQHF	TGTGCCAGCAGTCGGGATTGGGATCAGCCCCAGCATTTT
NA	TRBV2	TRBJ1-5	NA	CASSLEGMGNQPQHF	TGTGCCAGCAGCCTTGAGGGGATGGGCAATCAGCCCCAGCATTTT
TRBD1	TRBV20-1	TRBJ1-1	NA	CSAKKTGSQNTEAFF	TGCAGTGCTAAGAAGACAGGGAGCCAGAACACTGAAGCTTTCTTT
NA	TRBV10-3	TRBJ2-7	many	CASRQGAAYEQYF	TGTGCCAGCCGGCAGGGTGCAGCCTACGAGCAGTACTTC
NA	TRBV11-2	TRBJ2-3	many	CASSSFSWADTQYF	TGTGCCAGCAGCTCGTTTTCATGGGCAGATACGCAGTATTTT
TRBD1	TRBV12-3/TRBV12-4	TRBJ1-2	many	CASSFRTGAYGYTF	TGTGCCAGCAGTTTTAGGACAGGGGCCTATGGCTACACCTTC
TRBD1	TRBV20-1	TRBJ2-7	NA	CSASSSSSGTAYEQYF	TGCAGTGCCAGCAGCTCCTCATCCGGGACAGCCTACGAGCAGTACTTC
TRBD2	TRBV19	TRBJ2-7	many	CASQTSGLAGREQYF	TGTGCCAGTCAGACCTCGGGACTAGCGGGGCGTGAGCAGTACTTC
TRBD2	TRBV6-1	TRBJ2-3	NA	CASSRTSGGRSTDTQYF	TGTGCCAGCAGTCGGACTAGCGGGGGCCGAAGCACAGATACGCAGTATTTT
TRBD1	TRBV20-1	TRBJ2-1	many	CSARPRDRVAYNEQFF	TGCAGTGCTAGGCCCCGGGACAGGGTGGCCTACAATGAGCAGTTCTTC
TRBD2	TRBV5-1	TRBJ2-2	few	CASSPYPGLNTGELFF	TGCGCCAGCAGCCCATACCCGGGACTAAACACCGGGGAGCTGTTTTTT
TRBD2	TRBV11-1	TRBJ2-1	NA	CASSAISGGADTQFF	TGTGCCAGCAGCGCAATTAGCGGGGGGGCTGATACGCAGTTCTTC
TRBD2	TRBV19	TRBJ2-2	NA	CASIGTSGGPRELFF	TGTGCCAGTATTGGGACTAGCGGGGGGCCGCGGGAGCTGTTTTTT
TRBD2	TRBV20-1	TRBJ2-1	many	CSARDLAGGLNEQFF	TGCAGTGCTAGAGATCTAGCGGGGGGGCTGAATGAGCAGTTCTTC
NA	TRBV5-4	TRBJ2-7	NA	CASSLDLWDEQYF	TGTGCCAGCAGCTTGGATCTCTGGGACGAGCAGTACTTC
TRBD1	TRBV19	TRBJ1-2	NA	CASSMYRGRPYGYTF	TGTGCCAGTAGTATGTACAGGGGCCGACCCTATGGCTACACCTTC
NA	TRBV9	TRBJ1-5	NA	CASSASSGGNQPQHF	TGTGCCAGCAGCGCATCTTCAGGTGGCAATCAGCCCCAGCATTTT
TRBD1	TRBV7-9	TRBJ2-2	NA	CASSLAQGVTGELFF	TGTGCCAGCAGCTTAGCCCAGGGGGTAACCGGGGAGCTGTTTTTT
NA	TRBV20-1	TRBJ1-2	many	CSARDTRQGGGYTF	TGCAGTGCTAGAGATACCCGGCAGGGAGGCGGCTACACCTTC
NA	TRBV6-2/TRBV6-3	TRBJ2-1	NA	CVSSYSWGIGDEQFF	TGTGTCAGCAGTTACTCTTGGGGGATTGGAGATGAGCAGTTCTTC
TRBD2	TRBV10-1	TRBJ2-3	NA	CASSGAPLAGVEDTQYF	TGCGCCAGCAGTGGGGCCCCGCTAGCGGGAGTGGAAGATACGCAGTATTTT
NA	TRBV29-1	TRBJ1-3	NA	CSVPGGVTSGNTIYF	TGCAGCGTGCCTGGTGGGGTTACCTCTGGAAACACCATATATTTT
NA	TRBV2	TRBJ2-7	few	CASSLSRGLLNEQYF	TGTGCCAGCAGTTTATCCCGGGGGCTTTTAAACGAGCAGTACTTC
NA	TRBV15	TRBJ2-2	NA	CATSRDPPYVGELFF	TGTGCCACCAGCAGAGATCCTCCCTACGTAGGGGAGCTGTTTTTT
NA	TRBV9	TRBJ2-2	many	CASSVGHRPDGELFF	TGTGCCAGCAGCGTAGGGCACAGGCCGGACGGGGAGCTGTTTTTT
NA	TRBV7-2	TRBJ2-5	NA	CASSDHRVAGETQYF	TGTGCCAGCAGCGATCATAGGGTGGCCGGCGAGACCCAGTACTTC
NA	TRBV3-1	TRBJ2-7	many	CASTGASSYEQYF	TGTGCCAGCACGGGCGCAAGCTCCTACGAGCAGTACTTC
TRBD1	TRBV10-3	TRBJ2-3	NA	CAISESSSAGGSTDTQYF	TGTGCCATCAGTGAGTCGTCTAGTGCAGGGGGCTCTACAGATACGCAGTATTTT
NA	TRBV5-1	TRBJ1-2	many	CASSLDGPANYGYTF	TGCGCCAGCAGCTTAGACGGACCAGCTAACTATGGCTACACCTTC
NA	TRBV14	TRBJ2-5	many	CYQTGKETQYF	TGTTATCAAACAGGTAAAGAGACCCAGTACTTC
NA	TRBV6-1	TRBJ1-6	NA	CASGQGLNSPLHF	TGTGCCAGCGGCCAGGGGCTAAATTCACCCCTCCACTTT
NA	TRBV7-2	TRBJ1-2	NA	CASSVGNYGYTF	TGTGCCAGCAGTGTGGGTAACTATGGCTACACCTTC
TRBD2	TRBV10-3	TRBJ2-1	few	CAISEYREGWDNNEQFF	TGTGCCATCAGTGAGTATCGGGAGGGTTGGGACAACAATGAGCAGTTCTTC
NA	TRBV15	TRBJ1-3	NA	CATSRDFGSGNTIYF	TGTGCCACCAGCAGAGATTTCGGCTCTGGAAACACCATATATTTT